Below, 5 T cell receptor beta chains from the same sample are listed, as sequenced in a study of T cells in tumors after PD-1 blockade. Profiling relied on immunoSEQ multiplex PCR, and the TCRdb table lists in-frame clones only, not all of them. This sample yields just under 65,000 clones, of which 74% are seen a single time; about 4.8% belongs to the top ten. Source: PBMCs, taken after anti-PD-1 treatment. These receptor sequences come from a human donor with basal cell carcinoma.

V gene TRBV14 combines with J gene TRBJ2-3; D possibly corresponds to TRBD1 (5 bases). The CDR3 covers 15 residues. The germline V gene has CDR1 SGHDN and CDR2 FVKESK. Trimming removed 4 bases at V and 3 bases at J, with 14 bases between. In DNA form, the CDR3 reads TGTGCCAGCAGCCTACGACAGCCCGGAACAGATACGCAGTATTTT. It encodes CASSLRQPGTDTQYF.

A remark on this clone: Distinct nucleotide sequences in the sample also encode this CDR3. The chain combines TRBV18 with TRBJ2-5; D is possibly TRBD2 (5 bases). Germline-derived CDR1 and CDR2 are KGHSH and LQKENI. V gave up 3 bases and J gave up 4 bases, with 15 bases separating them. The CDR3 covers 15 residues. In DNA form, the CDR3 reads TGTGCCAGCTCACCCCCCGGTGGCGGGCGAGAGACCCAGTACTTC. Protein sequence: CASSPPGGGRETQYF.

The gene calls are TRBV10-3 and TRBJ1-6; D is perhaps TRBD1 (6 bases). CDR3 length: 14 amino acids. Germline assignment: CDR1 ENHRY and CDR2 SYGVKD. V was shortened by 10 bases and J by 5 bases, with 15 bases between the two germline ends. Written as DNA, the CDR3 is TGTGCCAGCCACTTTAGGGGGGATAATTCACCCCTCCACTTT. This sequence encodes CASHFRGDNSPLHF.

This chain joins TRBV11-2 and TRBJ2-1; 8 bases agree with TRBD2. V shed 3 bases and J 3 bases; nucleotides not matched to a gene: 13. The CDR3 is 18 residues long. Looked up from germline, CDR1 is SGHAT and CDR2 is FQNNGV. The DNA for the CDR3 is TGTGCCAGCAGCTTTGCCCCCGATCGGGGGGGGTACTACAATGAGCAGTTCTTC. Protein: CASSFAPDRGGYYNEQFF.

The CDR3 loop is CASSFQVSNQPQHF. CDR3 bases: TGTGCCAGCAGCTTTCAAGTTAGCAATCAGCCCCAGCATTTT. The J gene is TRBJ1-5, the V gene TRBV7-2; D unresolved. The V gene lost 3 bases and the J gene lost 0 bases, with 6 bases spanning the gap. The CDR3 has 14 residues. Germline-derived CDR1 and CDR2 are SGHTA and FQGNSA.